The 29 T cell receptor beta chains presented below share a single source sample, sequenced in a study of OX40 agonist ivuxolimab in advanced cancers. Produced via immunoSEQ multiplex PCR; TCRdb's table is partial and in-frame only. Altogether about 61,000 clones are present, roughly four fifths being singletons, with the ten largest covering 3.4%. The sequencing used CD4+ or CD8+ T cells sorted from blood, collected in a trial of the OX40 agonist ivuxolimab. The receptors shown here come from an adult with an advanced solid tumor such as melanoma, head and neck, liver or kidney cancer.

This clone was seen more than once but under ten times. CDR3 sequence (DNA): TGTGCCAGCAGTAGGGGCACAGATACGCAGTATTTT. It yields the protein CASSRGTDTQYF. The J gene is TRBJ2-3, the V gene TRBV27; no firm D call. CDR1 is MNHEY, CDR2 SMNVEV, per germline (reference sequence). V dropped 5 bases and J dropped 1 base, with 4 bases sitting between them. The CDR3 contains 12 residues.

The chain has TRBV30 and TRBJ2-5; D is uncertain. The germline V gene has CDR1 GTSNPN and CDR2 SVGIG (reference sequence). The CDR3 runs to 13 residues. Trimming cost V 2 bases and J 4 bases, with 11 bases left between them. CDR3 nucleotides: TGTGCCTGGAGTTCAAGGACCCCAGAGACCCAGTACTTC. Translated: CAWSSRTPETQYF.

This chain joins TRBV6-1 and TRBJ2-7; 11 bases fit TRBD2. Germline V gene sequence: CDR1 MNHNS, CDR2 SASEGT. The CDR3 has 14 residues. Trimming cost V 4 bases and J 2 bases; bases outside gene matches: 1. The DNA for the CDR3 is TGTGCCAGCAGTGGGACTAGCGGGCCCTACGAGCAGTACTTC. It specifies CASSGTSGPYEQYF.

This chain uses TRBV7-2 with TRBJ1-1, with D perhaps matching TRBD1 (5 bases). Deletions cut 4 bases from V and 11 bases from J, with 11 bases between. Germline V gene lookup returns CDR1 SGHTA and CDR2 FQGNSA. The CDR3 extends over 11 amino acids. The CDR3 DNA reads as TGTGCCAGCAGCTCGAACTCAGGGGCTTTCTTT. Its translation is CASSSNSGAFF.

The V call is TRBV2, the J call TRBJ2-3; D possibly corresponds to TRBD2 (5 bases). The CDR3 is 15 residues long. V lost 3 bases and J 1 base, leaving 11 bases between the germline ends. CDR1 is SNHLY and CDR2 is FYNNEI in the germline V gene. The DNA for the CDR3 is TGTGCCAGCAGTGAGGCGGTGGGAGGCACAGATACGCAGTATTTT. Protein: CASSEAVGGTDTQYF.

The J gene is TRBJ1-2, the V gene TRBV5-6, with a tentative D call TRBD1 (5 bases). V was trimmed by 3 bases and J by 9 bases, leaving 15 bases between them. Germline V gives CDR1 SGHDT, CDR2 YYEEEE. This CDR3 spans 13 amino acids. The CDR3 loop reads CASSSRFSGSYTF. In DNA, the CDR3 is TGTGCCAGCAGCTCTAGGTTTTCAGGGAGCTACACCTTC.

The chain uses TRBV30 and TRBJ1-5; D unclear. The CDR3 is made up of 13 amino acids. In germline, CDR1 is GTSNPN, CDR2 SVGIG (reference sequence). Trimming cost V 4 bases and J 1 base, with 8 bases left between them. CDR3 nucleotide sequence: TGTGCCTGGAACAAAGCGAGCAATCAGCCCCAGCATTTT. It is translated as CAWNKASNQPQHF.

This clone was picked up a small number of times. The rearrangement joins TRBV5-1 to TRBJ2-7; 10 nucleotides align to TRBD2. V lost 0 bases, J lost 2 bases, and 8 bases stayed unmatched. The CDR3 extends over 17 amino acids. CDR1 SGHRS and CDR2 YFSETQ come from the germline V gene. CDR3 sequence: CASSLAASSGRTYEQYF. The CDR3 nucleotides are TGCGCCAGCAGCTTGGCGGCCTCTAGCGGGAGAACCTACGAGCAGTACTTC.

The genes are TRBV29-1 and TRBJ2-7; D possibly matches TRBD1 or TRBD2 (6 bases each). The CDR3 spans 13 residues. Trimming took 4 bases from V and 2 from J, leaving 12 bases between them. Germline CDR1 reads SQVTM; CDR2 reads ANQGSEA. As DNA, the CDR3 is TGCAGCGTTGGGGGGGCCGCTACCTACGAGCAGTACTTC. This translates into CSVGGAATYEQYF.

The CDR3 spells CASSPRGTVYQETQYF. For the CDR3, the DNA is TGTGCCAGCAGCCCTCGGGGGACAGTGTACCAAGAGACCCAGTACTTC. The chain couples TRBV11-2 to TRBJ2-5; the D gene is possibly TRBD1 (7 bases). The CDR3 has 16 residues. Germline-derived CDR1 and CDR2 are SGHAT and FQNNGV. V lost 5 bases, J lost 0 bases, and 16 bases lay in between.

The chain carries TRBV4-2 and TRBJ1-1; D ambiguous. V lost 7 bases and J lost 5, with 14 bases in between. The germline V gene encodes CDR1 LGHNA and CDR2 YNFKEQ. The CDR3 covers 13 residues. The CDR3 DNA follows: TGTGCCAGCACGAGGGAATTGGGAACTGAAGCTTTCTTT. This translates into CASTRELGTEAFF.

This clone was recorded only once. The final CDR3 position lacks the conserved phenylalanine or tryptophan, pointing to a likely read error. This chain links TRBV27 with TRBJ1-2, with unresolved D. The CDR3 loop spans 13 amino acids. Trimming took off 3 bases at V and 5 bases at J, with 10 bases between the two ends. The germline gives CDR1 MNHEY, CDR2 SMNVEV (reference sequence). The CDR3 reads CASSLSAAYGYTL. The CDR3 DNA follows: TGTGCCAGCAGTTTGTCGGCAGCTTATGGCTACACCCTC.

The J gene is TRBJ2-5, the V gene TRBV27; D possibly matches TRBD1 or TRBD2 (7 bases each). The CDR3 is 14 residues long. Trimming stripped 7 bases from V and 5 bases from J, with 17 bases between. CDR1 and CDR2 (germline): MNHEY, SMNVEV (reference sequence). CDR3 sequence: CASTARQGGETQYF. The CDR3 DNA is TGTGCCAGCACCGCTCGACAGGGAGGGGAGACCCAGTACTTC.

The gene calls are TRBV7-9 and TRBJ2-7; TRBD2 is a possible D gene (7 bases). There are 14 residues in the CDR3. V was pared by 1 base and J by 6 bases, with 13 bases between. Germline loops: CDR1 SEHNR, CDR2 FQNEAQ (reference sequence). This CDR3 reads CASSLDAGAREQYF. For the CDR3, the DNA is TGTGCCAGCAGCTTAGATGCGGGGGCGCGCGAGCAGTACTTC. Supplemented by reference TRBV7-9 and TRBJ2-7, the full variable domain reads DTGVSQNPRHKITKRGQNVTFRCDPISEHNRLYWYRQTLGQGPEFLTYFQNEAQLEKSRLLSDRFSAERPKGSFSTLEIQRTEQGDSAMYLCASSLDAGAREQYFGPGTRLTVT.

The rearrangement links TRBV6-5 to TRBJ1-2; D might be TRBD1 (5 bases). Germline CDR1 and CDR2: MNHEY and SVGAGI. The CDR3 totals 13 residues. V lost 5 bases, J lost 4 bases, and 11 bases lay in between. CDR3 sequence (DNA): TGTGCCAGCAGTGAAGACAGCCTCTATGGCTACACCTTC. It codes for CASSEDSLYGYTF.

The rearrangement joins TRBV10-3 to TRBJ2-7, with D perhaps matching TRBD1 (6 bases). The CDR3 is 15 residues long. Trimming pared 3 bases from V and 5 bases from J, leaving 17 bases between. In germline, CDR1 is ENHRY, CDR2 SYGVKD. The CDR3 DNA reads as TGTGCCATCAGTGATCCCCACGGGCAGGGGAACGAGCAGTACTTC. Protein sequence: CAISDPHGQGNEQYF.

The chain has TRBV7-2 and TRBJ2-1; D unresolved. Germline CDR1 and CDR2: SGHTA and FQGNSA. The germline V and J ends were trimmed by 5 bases and 3 bases, with 14 bases remaining between them. The CDR3 is 15 residues long. The CDR3 is CASSPGQLVYNEQFF. The CDR3 nucleotides are TGTGCCAGCAGCCCAGGTCAGCTCGTCTACAATGAGCAGTTCTTC.

There are a few counts of this clone. The genes are TRBV6-5 and TRBJ1-6; 8 bases are shared with TRBD1. The CDR3 sequence is 15 residues long. The trim removed 6 bases at V and 8 bases at J, leaving 9 bases unmatched. The germline CDR1 and CDR2 sequences are MNHEY and SVGAGI. DNA of the CDR3: TGTGCCAGCAGCCCAGGGGGCCAAGGTTATTCACCCCTCCACTTT. It encodes CASSPGGQGYSPLHF.

The chain employs TRBV9 and TRBJ1-2; D may be TRBD1 (5 bases). Germline V gene data show CDR1 as SGDLS and CDR2 as YYNGEE. This CDR3 spans 12 amino acids. Trimming pared 4 bases from V and 7 bases from J, leaving 11 bases between. The CDR3 protein is CASSPRDGGYTF. CDR3 nucleotides: TGTGCCAGCAGCCCCCGGGACGGTGGCTACACCTTC.

CDR3 in amino acids: CASRGLGTTGELFF. The CDR3 coding sequence is TGTGCCAGCAGAGGGCTGGGGACCACCGGGGAGCTGTTTTTT. The chain combines TRBV2 with TRBJ2-2, with D perhaps assigned TRBD1 or TRBD2 (5 bases each). V was clipped by 6 bases and J by 4 bases, with 12 bases between them. The germline V gene encodes CDR1 SNHLY and CDR2 FYNNEI. The CDR3 totals 14 residues.

The rearrangement uses TRBV11-2 and TRBJ1-3; D unclear. Trimming left V 2 bases short and J 10 bases short, with 6 bases between. The CDR3 is made up of 11 amino acids. Germline V gene lookup returns CDR1 SGHAT and CDR2 FQNNGV. DNA for the CDR3: TGTGCCAGCAGCTTATCTAGGACCATATATTTT. It is translated as CASSLSRTIYF.

The chain combines TRBV27 with TRBJ1-5; D gene ambiguous. The CDR3 contains 15 residues. V gave up 2 bases and J gave up 5 bases, with 13 bases separating them. The germline V gene has CDR1 MNHEY and CDR2 SMNVEV (reference sequence). CDR3 sequence (DNA): TGTGCCAGCAGTTTAGTTCCCAGATCCGATCAGCCCCAGCATTTT. Translation: CASSLVPRSDQPQHF.

The chain combines TRBV5-4 with TRBJ2-5; no definite D call. Germline V gene data show CDR1 as SGHNT and CDR2 as YYREEE (reference sequence). The CDR3 is 14 amino acids. Trimming shortened V by 4 bases and J by 2 bases, and 12 bases separated the two germline ends. The chain's CDR3 is CASSRKGGQETQYF. The DNA for the CDR3 is TGTGCCAGCAGCCGGAAGGGTGGACAAGAGACCCAGTACTTC.

This clone was seen more than once but under ten times. Written as DNA, the CDR3 is TGTGCCAGCACCAGCCATGCGGGGGGGGCCGTCAATGAGCAGTTCTTC. It encodes CASTSHAGGAVNEQFF. The V gene is TRBV28, the J gene TRBJ2-1; TRBD2 aligns across 9 bases. Trimming at V came to 7 bases and at J to 6 bases, leaving 13 bases not matched to a gene. This CDR3 has 16 residues. The V gene's germline CDR1 is MDHEN and CDR2 SYDVKM.

The chain carries TRBV11-3 and TRBJ2-2; TRBD2 aligns across 14 bases. Per germline, CDR1 SGHNT and CDR2 YENEEA. The CDR3 covers 19 residues. J gave up 5 bases and V 1 base, and 9 bases lay outside the gene matches. CDR3: CASSLGSGTSGGGTGELFF. DNA for the CDR3: TGTGCCAGCAGCTTAGGATCCGGGACTAGCGGGGGAGGGACCGGGGAGCTGTTTTTT. The variable domain in full, with the rest retrieved from reference TRBV11-3 and TRBJ2-2, is EAGVVQSPRYKIIEKKQPVAFWCNPISGHNTLYWYLQNLGQGPELLIRYENEEAVDDSQLPKDRFSAERLKGVDSTLKIQPAELGDSAVYLCASSLGSGTSGGGTGELFFGEGSRLTVL.

The V and J genes are TRBV6-6 and TRBJ2-1, with D perhaps TRBD1 (6 bases). This CDR3 has 13 residues. Germline V CDR1 and CDR2: MNHNY, SVGAGI (reference sequence). The V end was cut by 6 bases, the J end by 5 bases, with 11 bases between. The DNA for the CDR3 is TGTGCCAGCAGGCTGGACAGCCACAATGAGCAGTTCTTC. Protein sequence: CASRLDSHNEQFF.

The J gene is TRBJ1-2, the V gene TRBV7-2; 10 nucleotides match TRBD1. J was trimmed by 9 bases and V by 2 bases; bases with no gene match: 3. Per the germline V gene, CDR1 is SGHTA and CDR2 is FQGNSA. There are 13 residues in the CDR3. CDR3 in DNA: TGTGCCAGCAGCTTAAGGGACAGGGGTCGCTACACCTTC. Translating gives CASSLRDRGRYTF. Full variable domain (rest looked up from reference TRBV7-2 and TRBJ1-2): GAGVSQSPSNKVTEKGKDVELRCDPISGHTALYWYRQSLGQGLEFLIYFQGNSAPDKSGLPSDRFSAERTGGSVSTLTIQRTQQEDSAVYLCASSLRDRGRYTFGSGTRLTVV.

The chain couples TRBV18 to TRBJ2-2; D tentatively reads TRBD1 or TRBD2 (5 bases each). The CDR3 has 15 residues. Trimming shortened V by 3 bases and J by 7 bases, and 15 bases separated the two germline ends. The germline V gene encodes CDR1 KGHSH and CDR2 LQKENI. The CDR3 is CASSPAGTAGGELFF. CDR3 DNA sequence: TGTGCCAGCTCACCGGCCGGGACCGCGGGCGGGGAGCTGTTTTTT.

The gene calls are TRBV6-5 and TRBJ1-1; 9 bases map to TRBD1. Unmatched junction bases numbered 9, after V lost 6 bases and J lost 4 bases. The V gene's germline CDR1 is MNHEY and CDR2 SVGAGI. CDR3 size: 15 residues. The chain's CDR3 is CASRRDRVEGTEAFF. In DNA, the CDR3 is TGTGCCAGCAGGCGGGACAGGGTTGAGGGCACTGAAGCTTTCTTT.